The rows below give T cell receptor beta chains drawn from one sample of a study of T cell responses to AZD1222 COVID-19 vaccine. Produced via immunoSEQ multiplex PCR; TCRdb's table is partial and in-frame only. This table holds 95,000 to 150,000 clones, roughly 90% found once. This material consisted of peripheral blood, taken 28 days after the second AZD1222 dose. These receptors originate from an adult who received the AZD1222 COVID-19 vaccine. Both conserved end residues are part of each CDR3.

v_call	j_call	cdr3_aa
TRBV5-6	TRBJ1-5	CASSSQGKRNQPQHF
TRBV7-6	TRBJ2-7	CASSLVQGVSYEQYF
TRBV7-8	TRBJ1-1	CASSSVRGTEAFF
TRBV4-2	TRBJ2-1	CASSQPDQTFSYNEQFF
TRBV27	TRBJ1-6	CASSLEQGARSPLHF
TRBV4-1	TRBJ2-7	CASSPGPWEIPEQYF
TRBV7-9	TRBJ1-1	CASSRRGRGRDTEAFF
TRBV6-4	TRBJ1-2	CASKSGQGNYGYTF
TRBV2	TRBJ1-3	CASSGDSLNSGNTIYF
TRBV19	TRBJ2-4	CASSKGLAEDIAKNIQYF
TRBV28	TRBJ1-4	CASRTGTSNEKLFF